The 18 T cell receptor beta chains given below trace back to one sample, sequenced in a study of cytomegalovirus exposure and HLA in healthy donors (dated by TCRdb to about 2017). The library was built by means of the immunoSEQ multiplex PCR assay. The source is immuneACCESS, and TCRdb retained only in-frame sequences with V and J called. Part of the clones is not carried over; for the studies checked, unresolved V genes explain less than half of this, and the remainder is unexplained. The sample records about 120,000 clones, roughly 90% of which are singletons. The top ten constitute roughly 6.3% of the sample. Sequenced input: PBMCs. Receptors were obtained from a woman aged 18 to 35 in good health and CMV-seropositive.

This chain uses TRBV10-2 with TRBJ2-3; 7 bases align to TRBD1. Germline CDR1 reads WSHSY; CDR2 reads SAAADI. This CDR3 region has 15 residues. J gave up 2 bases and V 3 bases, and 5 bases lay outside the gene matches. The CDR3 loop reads CASSDSGTVTDTQYF. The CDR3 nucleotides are TGCGCCAGCAGTGATTCCGGGACAGTCACAGATACGCAGTATTTT.

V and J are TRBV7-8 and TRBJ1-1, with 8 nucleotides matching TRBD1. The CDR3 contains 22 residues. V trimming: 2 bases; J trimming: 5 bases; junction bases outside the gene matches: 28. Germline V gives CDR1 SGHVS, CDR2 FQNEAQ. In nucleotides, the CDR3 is TGTGCCAGCAGCTTATTCTCCGGGACGGCAGGGGGCCTCGTTCAACCAGGGACTGAAGCTTTCTTT. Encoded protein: CASSLFSGTAGGLVQPGTEAFF.

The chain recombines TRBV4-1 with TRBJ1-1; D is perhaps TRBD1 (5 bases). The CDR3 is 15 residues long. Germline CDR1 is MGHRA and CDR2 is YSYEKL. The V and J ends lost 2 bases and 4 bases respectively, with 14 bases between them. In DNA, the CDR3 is TGCGCCAGCAGCCAACTGTGGGCGGACACCACTGAAGCTTTCTTT. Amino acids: CASSQLWADTTEAFF.

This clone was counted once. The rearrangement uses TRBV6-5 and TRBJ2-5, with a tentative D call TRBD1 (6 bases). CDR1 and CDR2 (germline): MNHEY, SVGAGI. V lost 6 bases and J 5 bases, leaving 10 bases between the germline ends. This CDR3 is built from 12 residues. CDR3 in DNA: TGTGCCAGCAGAGGACAGTGGGAGACCCAGTACTTC. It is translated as CASRGQWETQYF.

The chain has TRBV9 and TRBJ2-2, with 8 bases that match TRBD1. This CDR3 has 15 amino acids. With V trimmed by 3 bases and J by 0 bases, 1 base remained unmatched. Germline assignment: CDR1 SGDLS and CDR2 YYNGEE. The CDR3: CASSEQGANTGELFF. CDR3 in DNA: TGTGCCAGCAGCGAACAGGGGGCGAACACCGGGGAGCTGTTTTTT.

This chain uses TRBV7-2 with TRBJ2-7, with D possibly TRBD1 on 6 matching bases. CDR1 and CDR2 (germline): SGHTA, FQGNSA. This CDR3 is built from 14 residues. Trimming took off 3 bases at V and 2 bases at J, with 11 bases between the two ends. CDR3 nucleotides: TGTGCCAGCAGCTTCACACAGGGCCCCTACGAGCAGTACTTC. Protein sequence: CASSFTQGPYEQYF.

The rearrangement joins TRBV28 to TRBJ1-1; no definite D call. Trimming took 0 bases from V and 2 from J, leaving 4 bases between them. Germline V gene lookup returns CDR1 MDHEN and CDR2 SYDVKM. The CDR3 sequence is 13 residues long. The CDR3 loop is CASSLWSNTEAFF. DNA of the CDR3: TGTGCCAGCAGTTTATGGAGCAACACTGAAGCTTTCTTT. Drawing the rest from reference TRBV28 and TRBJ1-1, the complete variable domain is DVKVTQSSRYLVKRTGEKVFLECVQDMDHENMFWYRQDPGLGLRLIYFSYDVKMKEKGDIPEGYSVSREKKERFSLILESASTNQTSMYLCASSLWSNTEAFFGQGTRLTVV.

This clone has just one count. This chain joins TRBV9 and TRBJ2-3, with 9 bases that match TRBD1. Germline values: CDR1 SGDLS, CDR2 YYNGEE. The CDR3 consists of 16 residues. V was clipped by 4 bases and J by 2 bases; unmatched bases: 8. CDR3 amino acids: CASSKSGTGFTDTQYF. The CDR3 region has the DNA TGTGCCAGCAGCAAGTCCGGGACAGGGTTCACAGATACGCAGTATTTT.

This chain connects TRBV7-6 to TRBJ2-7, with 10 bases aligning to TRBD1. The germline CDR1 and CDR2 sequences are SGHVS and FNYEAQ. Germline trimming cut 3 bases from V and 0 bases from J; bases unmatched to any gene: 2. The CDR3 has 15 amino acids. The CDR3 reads CASSLGQGSSYEQYF. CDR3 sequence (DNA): TGTGCCAGCAGCTTGGGACAGGGGAGCTCCTACGAGCAGTACTTC.

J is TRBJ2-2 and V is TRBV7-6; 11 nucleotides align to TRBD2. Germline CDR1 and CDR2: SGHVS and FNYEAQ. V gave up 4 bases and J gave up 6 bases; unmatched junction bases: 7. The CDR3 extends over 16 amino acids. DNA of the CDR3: TGTGCCAGCAGCTGGGCCGGGACTAGCGGATCCGGGGAGCTGTTTTTT. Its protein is CASSWAGTSGSGELFF.

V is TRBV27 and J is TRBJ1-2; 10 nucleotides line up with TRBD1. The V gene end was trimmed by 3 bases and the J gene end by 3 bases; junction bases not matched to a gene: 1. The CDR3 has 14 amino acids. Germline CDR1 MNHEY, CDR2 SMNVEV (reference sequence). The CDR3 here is CASSLTGGYYGYTF. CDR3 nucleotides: TGTGCCAGCAGTTTGACAGGGGGCTACTATGGCTACACCTTC.

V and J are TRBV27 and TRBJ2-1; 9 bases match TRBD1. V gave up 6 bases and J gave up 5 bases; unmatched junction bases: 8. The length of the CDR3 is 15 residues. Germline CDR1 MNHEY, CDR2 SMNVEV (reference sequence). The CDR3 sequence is CASRYDRGINNEQFF. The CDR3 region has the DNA TGTGCCAGCAGGTATGACAGGGGGATAAACAATGAGCAGTTCTTC.

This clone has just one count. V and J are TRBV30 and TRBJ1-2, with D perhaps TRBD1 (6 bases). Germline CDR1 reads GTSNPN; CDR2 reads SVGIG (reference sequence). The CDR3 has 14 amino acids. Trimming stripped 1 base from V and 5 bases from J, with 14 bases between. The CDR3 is CAWSDGAGEYGYTF. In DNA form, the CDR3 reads TGTGCCTGGAGTGACGGGGCAGGGGAGTATGGCTACACCTTC.

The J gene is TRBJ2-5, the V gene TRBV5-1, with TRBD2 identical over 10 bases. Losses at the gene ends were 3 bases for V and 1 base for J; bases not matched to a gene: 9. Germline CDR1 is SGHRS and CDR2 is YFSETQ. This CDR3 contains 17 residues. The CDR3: CASSWGAVAGGQETQYF. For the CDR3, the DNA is TGCGCCAGCAGCTGGGGGGCAGTAGCGGGGGGCCAAGAGACCCAGTACTTC.

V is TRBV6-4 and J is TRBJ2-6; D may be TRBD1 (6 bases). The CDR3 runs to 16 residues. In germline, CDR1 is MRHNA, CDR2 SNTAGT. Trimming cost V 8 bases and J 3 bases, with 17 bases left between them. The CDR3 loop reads CASPGPQGDGANVLTF. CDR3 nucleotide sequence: TGTGCCAGCCCCGGGCCACAGGGTGATGGGGCCAACGTCCTGACTTTC.

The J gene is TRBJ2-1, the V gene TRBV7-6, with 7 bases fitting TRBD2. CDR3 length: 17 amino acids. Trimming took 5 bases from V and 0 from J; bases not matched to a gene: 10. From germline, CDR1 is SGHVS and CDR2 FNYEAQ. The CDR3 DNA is TGTGCCAGCAGCCCCCGCAGCGGGGACCGCTCCTACAATGAGCAGTTCTTC. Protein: CASSPRSGDRSYNEQFF. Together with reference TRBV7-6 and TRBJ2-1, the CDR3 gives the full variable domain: GAGVSQSPRYKVTKRGQDVALRCDPISGHVSLYWYRQALGQGPEFLTYFNYEAQQDKSGLPNDRFSAERPEGSISTLTIQRTEQRDSAMYRCASSPRSGDRSYNEQFFGPGTRLTVL.

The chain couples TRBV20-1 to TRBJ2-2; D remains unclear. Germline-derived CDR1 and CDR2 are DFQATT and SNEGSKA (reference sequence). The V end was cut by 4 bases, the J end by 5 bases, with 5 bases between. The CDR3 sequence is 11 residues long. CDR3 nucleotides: TGCAGTGCTAAGGAGACCGGGGAGCTGTTTTTT. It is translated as CSAKETGELFF.

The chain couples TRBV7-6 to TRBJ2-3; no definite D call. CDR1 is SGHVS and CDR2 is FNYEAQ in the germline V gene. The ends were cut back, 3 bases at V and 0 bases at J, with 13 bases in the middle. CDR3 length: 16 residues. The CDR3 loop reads CASSLGLGSSTDTQYF. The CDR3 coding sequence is TGTGCCAGCAGCTTGGGTCTGGGCTCTAGCACAGATACGCAGTATTTT.